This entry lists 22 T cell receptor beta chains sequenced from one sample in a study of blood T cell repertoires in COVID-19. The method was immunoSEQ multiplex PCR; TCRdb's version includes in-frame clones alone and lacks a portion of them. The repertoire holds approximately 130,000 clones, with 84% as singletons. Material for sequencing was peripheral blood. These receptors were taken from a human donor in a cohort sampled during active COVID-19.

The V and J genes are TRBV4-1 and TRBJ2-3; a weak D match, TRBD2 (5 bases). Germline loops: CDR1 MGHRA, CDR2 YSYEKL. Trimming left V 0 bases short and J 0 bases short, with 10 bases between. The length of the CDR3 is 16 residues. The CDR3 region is CASSQDRAASTDTQYF. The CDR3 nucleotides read TGCGCCAGCAGCCAAGATCGAGCGGCTAGCACAGATACGCAGTATTTT.

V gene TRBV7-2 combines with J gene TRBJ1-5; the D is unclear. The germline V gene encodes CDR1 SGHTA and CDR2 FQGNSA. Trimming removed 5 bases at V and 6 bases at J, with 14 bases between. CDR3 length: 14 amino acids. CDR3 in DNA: TGTGCCAGCAGCACACGCCGGGAGAGTCAGCCCCAGCATTTT. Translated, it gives CASSTRRESQPQHF.

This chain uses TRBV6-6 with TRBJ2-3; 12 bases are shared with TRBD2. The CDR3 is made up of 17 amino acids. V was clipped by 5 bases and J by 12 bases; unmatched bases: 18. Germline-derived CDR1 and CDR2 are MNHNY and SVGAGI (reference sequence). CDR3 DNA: TGTGCCAGCAGTCCACCCGGAACGACTAGCGGGGGCCTTCTCCAGTATTTT. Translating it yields CASSPPGTTSGGLLQYF.

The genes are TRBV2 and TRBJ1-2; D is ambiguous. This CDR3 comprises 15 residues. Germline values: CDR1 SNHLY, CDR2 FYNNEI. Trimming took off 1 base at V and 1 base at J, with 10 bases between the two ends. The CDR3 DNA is TGTGCCAGCAGTGAAGTAAGCATCCGTAACTATGGCTACACCTTC. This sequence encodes CASSEVSIRNYGYTF.

The CDR3 nucleotides read TGTGCCAGCAGGGGTTCCGGGACAGACATTGGCTACACCTTC. This sequence encodes CASRGSGTDIGYTF. The chain uses TRBV27 and TRBJ1-2; 7 bases match TRBD1. Per the germline V gene, CDR1 is MNHEY and CDR2 is SMNVEV (reference sequence). Unmatched junction bases numbered 11, after V lost 6 bases and J lost 7 bases. The CDR3 totals 14 residues.

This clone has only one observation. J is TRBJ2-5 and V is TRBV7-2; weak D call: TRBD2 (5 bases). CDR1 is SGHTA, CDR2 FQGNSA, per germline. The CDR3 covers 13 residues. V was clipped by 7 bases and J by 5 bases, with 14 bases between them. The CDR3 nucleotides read TGTGCCAGCACCCCCGGGGTTAGGGAGACCCAGTACTTC. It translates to CASTPGVRETQYF.

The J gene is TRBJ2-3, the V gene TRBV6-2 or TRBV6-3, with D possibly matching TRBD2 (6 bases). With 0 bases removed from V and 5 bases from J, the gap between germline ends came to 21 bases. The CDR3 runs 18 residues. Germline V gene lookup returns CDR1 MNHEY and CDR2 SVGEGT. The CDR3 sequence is CASSYSISEWGDRDTQYF. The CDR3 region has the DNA TGTGCCAGCAGTTACTCGATTAGCGAGTGGGGGGATAGAGATACGCAGTATTTT.

CDR3 region: CASSLLSSDLTDTQYF. CDR3 bases: TGCGCCAGCAGCTTGTTGTCTAGCGATCTCACAGATACGCAGTATTTT. The chain uses TRBV5-1 and TRBJ2-3, with a tentative D call TRBD2 (6 bases). Trimming took 1 base from V and 2 from J, leaving 14 bases between them. CDR3 length: 16 amino acids. The V gene's germline CDR1 is SGHRS and CDR2 YFSETQ.

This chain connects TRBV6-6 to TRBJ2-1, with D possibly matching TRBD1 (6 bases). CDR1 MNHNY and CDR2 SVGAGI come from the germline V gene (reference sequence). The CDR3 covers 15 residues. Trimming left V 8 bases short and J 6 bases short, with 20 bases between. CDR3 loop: CASRSGTVGANEQFF. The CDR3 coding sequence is TGTGCCAGCCGTTCCGGGACCGTGGGGGCCAATGAGCAGTTCTTC.

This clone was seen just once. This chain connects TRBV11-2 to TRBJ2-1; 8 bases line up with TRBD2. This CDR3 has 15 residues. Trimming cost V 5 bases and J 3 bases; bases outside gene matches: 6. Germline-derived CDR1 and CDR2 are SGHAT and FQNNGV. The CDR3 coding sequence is TGTGCCAGCAGCCGGCGGGGGGCGATCTACAATGAGCAGTTCTTC. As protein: CASSRRGAIYNEQFF.

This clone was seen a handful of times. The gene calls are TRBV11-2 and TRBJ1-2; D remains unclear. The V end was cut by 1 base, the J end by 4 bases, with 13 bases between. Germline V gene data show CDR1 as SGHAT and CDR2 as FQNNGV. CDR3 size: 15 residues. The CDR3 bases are TGTGCCAGCAGCTTAGCAGGAGGGAACTTCTATGGCTACACCTTC. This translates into CASSLAGGNFYGYTF.

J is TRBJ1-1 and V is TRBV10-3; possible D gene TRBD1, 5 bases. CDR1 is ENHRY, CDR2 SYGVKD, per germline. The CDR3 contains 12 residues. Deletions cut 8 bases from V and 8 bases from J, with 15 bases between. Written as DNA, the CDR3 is TGTGCCATCCAGCGGGGGGAGGGCGAAGCTTTCTTT. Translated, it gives CAIQRGEGEAFF.

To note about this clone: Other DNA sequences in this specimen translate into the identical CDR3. CDR3 bases: TGTGCCAGCAGTTACTCGGGGGGTAGCAATCAGCCCCAGCATTTT. Encoded protein: CASSYSGGSNQPQHF. V usage is TRBV6-5 and J usage is TRBJ1-5, with a tentative D call TRBD1 (5 bases). Deletions cut 0 bases from V and 0 bases from J, with 6 bases between. This CDR3 region has 15 residues. Germline V gene sequence: CDR1 MNHEY, CDR2 SVGAGI.

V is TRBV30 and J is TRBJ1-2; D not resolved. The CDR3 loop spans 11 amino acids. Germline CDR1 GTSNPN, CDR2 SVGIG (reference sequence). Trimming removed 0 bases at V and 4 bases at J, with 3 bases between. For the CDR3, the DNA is TGTGCCTGGAGTGTACTCTATGGCTACACCTTC. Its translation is CAWSVLYGYTF. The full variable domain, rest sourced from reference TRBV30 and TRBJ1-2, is SQTIHQWPATLVQPVGSPLSLECTVEGTSNPNLYWYRQAAGRGLQLLFYSVGIGQISSEVPQNLSASRPQDRQFILSSKKLLLSDSGFYLCAWSVLYGYTFGSGTRLTVV.

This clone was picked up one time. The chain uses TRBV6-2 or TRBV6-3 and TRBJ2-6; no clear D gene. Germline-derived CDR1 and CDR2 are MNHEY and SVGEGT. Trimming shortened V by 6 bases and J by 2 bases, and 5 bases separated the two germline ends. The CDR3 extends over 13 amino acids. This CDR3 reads CASSPTGANVLTF. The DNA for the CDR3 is TGTGCCAGCAGCCCCACTGGGGCCAACGTCCTGACTTTC.

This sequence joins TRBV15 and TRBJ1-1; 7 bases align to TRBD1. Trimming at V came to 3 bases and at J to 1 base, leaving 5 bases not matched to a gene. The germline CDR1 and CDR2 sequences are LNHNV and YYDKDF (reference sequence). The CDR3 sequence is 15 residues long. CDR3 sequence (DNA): TGTGCCACCAGCAGGGACAGGTTGCAGAACACTGAAGCTTTCTTT. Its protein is CATSRDRLQNTEAFF.

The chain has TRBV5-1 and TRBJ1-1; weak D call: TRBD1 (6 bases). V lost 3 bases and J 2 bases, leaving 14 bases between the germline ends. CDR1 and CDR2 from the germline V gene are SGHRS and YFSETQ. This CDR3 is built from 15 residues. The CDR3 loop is CASSSSDRRNTEAFF. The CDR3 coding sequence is TGCGCCAGCAGCTCATCCGACAGGCGAAACACTGAAGCTTTCTTT.

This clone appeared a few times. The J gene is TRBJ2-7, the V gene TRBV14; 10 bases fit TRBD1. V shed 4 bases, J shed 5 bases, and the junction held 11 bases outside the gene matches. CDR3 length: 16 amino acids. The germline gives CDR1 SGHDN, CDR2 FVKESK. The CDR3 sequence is CASSPYLTGGTDEQYF. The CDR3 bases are TGTGCCAGCAGCCCGTACCTGACAGGGGGCACCGACGAGCAGTACTTC.

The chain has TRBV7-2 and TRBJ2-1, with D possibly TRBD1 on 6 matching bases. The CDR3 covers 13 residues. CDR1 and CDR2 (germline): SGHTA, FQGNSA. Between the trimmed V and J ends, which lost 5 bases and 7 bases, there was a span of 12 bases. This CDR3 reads CASSTGWGNEQFF. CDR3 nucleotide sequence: TGTGCCAGCAGCACAGGGTGGGGAAATGAGCAGTTCTTC.

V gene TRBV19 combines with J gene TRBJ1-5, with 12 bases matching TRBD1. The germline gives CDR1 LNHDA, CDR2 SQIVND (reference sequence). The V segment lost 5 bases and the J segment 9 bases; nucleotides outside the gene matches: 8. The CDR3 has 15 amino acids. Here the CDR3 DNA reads TGTGCCAGTAGTTCCGGGACAGGGGGCGCCTGGCCCCAGCATTTT. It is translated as CASSSGTGGAWPQHF. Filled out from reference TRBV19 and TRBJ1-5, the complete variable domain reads DGGITQSPKYLFRKEGQNVTLSCEQNLNHDAMYWYRQDPGQGLRLIYYSQIVNDFQKGDIAEGYSVSREKKESFPLTVTSAQKNPTAFYLCASSSGTGGAWPQHFGDGTRLSIL.

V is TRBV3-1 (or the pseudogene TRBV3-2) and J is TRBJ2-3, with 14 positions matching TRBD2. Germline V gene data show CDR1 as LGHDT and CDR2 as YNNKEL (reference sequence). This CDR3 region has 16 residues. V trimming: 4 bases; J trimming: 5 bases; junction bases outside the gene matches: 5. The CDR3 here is CASSPRTSGGRDTQYF. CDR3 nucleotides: TGTGCCAGCAGCCCCCGGACTAGCGGGGGGAGAGATACGCAGTATTTT.

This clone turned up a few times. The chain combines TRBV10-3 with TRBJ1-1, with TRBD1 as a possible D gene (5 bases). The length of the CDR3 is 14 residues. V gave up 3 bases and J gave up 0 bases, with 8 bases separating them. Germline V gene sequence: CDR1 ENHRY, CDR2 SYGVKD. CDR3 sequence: CAISDPGLNTEAFF. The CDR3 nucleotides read TGTGCCATCAGTGATCCAGGGTTGAACACTGAAGCTTTCTTT.